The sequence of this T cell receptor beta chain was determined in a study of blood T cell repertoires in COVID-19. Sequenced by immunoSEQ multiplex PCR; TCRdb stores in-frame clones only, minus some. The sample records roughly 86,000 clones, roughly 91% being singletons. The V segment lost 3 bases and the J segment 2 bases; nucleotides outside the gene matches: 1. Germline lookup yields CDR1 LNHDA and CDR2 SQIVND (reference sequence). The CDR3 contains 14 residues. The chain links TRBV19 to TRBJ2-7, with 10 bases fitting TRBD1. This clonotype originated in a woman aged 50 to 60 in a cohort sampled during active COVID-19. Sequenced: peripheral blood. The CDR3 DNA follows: TGTGCCAGTAGTATCGGACAGGGGGCCTACGAGCAGTACTTC. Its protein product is CASSIGQGAYEQYF.